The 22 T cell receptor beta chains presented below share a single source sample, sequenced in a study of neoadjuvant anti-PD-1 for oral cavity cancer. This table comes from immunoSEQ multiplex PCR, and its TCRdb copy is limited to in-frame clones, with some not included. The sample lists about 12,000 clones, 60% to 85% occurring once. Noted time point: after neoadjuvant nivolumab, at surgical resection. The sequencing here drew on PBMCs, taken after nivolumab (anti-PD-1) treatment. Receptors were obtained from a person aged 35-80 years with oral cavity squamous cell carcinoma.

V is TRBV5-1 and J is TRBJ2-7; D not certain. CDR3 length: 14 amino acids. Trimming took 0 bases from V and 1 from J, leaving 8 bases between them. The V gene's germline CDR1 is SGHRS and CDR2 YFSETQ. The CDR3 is CASSLDAPSYEQYF. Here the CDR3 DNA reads TGCGCCAGCAGCTTGGACGCTCCGTCCTACGAGCAGTACTTC.

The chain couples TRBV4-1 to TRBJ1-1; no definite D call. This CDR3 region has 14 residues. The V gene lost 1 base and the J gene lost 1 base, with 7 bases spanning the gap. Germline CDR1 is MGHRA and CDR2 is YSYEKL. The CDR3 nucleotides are TGCGCCAGCAGCCAAGTTGTACAGAACACTGAAGCTTTCTTT. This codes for CASSQVVQNTEAFF.

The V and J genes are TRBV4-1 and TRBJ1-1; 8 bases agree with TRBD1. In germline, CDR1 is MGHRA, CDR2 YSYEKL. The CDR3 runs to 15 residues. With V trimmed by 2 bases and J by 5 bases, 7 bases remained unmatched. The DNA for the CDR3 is TGCGCCAGCAGCCAAACAGGGGGACGGGTGACTGAAGCTTTCTTT. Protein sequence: CASSQTGGRVTEAFF.

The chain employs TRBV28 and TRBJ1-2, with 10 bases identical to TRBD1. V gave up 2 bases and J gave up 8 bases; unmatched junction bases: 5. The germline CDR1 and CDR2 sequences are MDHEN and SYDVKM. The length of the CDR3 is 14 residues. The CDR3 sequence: CASSLLGQGGGYTF. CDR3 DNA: TGTGCCAGCAGTTTACTTGGACAGGGGGGCGGCTACACCTTC.

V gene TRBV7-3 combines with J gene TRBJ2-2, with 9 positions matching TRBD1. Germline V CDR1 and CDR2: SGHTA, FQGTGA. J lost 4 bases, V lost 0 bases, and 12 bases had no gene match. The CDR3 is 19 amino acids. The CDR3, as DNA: TGTGCCAGCAGCTTAACGAGGGATTTGGGGACAGGGAGCACCGGGGAGCTGTTTTTT. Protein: CASSLTRDLGTGSTGELFF.

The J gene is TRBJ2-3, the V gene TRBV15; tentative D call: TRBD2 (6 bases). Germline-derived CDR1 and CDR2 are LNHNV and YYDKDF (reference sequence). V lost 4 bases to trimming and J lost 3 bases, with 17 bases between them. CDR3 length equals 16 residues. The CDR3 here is CATSTGTRFATDTQYF. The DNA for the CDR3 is TGTGCCACCAGCACAGGGACTCGATTCGCGACAGATACGCAGTATTTT.

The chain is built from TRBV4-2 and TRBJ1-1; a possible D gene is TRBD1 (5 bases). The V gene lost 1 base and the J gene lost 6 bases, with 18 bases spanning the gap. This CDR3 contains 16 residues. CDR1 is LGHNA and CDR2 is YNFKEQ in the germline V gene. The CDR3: CASSQVGGGRAPEAFF. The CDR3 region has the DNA TGTGCCAGCAGCCAAGTGGGTGGAGGCAGGGCTCCTGAAGCTTTCTTT.

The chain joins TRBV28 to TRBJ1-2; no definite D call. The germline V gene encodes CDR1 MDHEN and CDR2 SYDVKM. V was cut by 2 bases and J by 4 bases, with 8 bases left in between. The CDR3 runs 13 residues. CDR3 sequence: CASSLVRSYGYTF. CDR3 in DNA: TGTGCCAGCAGTTTAGTTCGGAGCTATGGCTACACCTTC.

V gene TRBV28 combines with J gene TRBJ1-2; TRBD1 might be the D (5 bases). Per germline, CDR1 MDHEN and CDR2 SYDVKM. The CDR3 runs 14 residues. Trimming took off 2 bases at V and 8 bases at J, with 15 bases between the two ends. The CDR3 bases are TGTGCCAGCAGTTTAGTAGCAGGGATCAGCGGCTACACCTTC. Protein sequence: CASSLVAGISGYTF.

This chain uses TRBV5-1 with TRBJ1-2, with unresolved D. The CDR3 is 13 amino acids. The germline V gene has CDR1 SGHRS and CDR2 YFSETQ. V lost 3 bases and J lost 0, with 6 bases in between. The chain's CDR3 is CASSSEPNYGYTF. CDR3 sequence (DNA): TGCGCCAGCAGCTCAGAGCCTAACTATGGCTACACCTTC.

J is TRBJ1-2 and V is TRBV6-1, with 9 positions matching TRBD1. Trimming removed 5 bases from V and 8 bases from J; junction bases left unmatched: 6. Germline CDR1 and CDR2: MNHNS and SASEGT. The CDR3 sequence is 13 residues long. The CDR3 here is CASSHRDRDGYTF. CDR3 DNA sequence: TGTGCCAGCAGTCACCGGGACAGGGACGGCTACACCTTC.

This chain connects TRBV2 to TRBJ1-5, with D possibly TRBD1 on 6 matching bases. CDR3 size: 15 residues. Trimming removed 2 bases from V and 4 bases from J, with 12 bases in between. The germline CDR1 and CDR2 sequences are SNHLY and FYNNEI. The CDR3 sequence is CASSEPRGENQPQHF. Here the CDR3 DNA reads TGTGCCAGCAGTGAACCGAGGGGGGAGAATCAGCCCCAGCATTTT.

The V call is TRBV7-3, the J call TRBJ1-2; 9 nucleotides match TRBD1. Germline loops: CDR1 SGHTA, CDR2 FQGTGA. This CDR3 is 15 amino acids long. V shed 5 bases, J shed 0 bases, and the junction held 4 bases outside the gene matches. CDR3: CASSRGQGPNYGYTF. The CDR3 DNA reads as TGTGCCAGCAGCCGGGGACAGGGTCCTAACTATGGCTACACCTTC.

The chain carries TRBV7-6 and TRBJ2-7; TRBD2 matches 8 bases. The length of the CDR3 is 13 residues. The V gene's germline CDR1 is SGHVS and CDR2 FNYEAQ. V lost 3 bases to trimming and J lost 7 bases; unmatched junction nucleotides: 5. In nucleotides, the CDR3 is TGTGCCAGCAGCTTCGGGGGGGCCGGTGAGCAGTACTTC. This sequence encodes CASSFGGAGEQYF.

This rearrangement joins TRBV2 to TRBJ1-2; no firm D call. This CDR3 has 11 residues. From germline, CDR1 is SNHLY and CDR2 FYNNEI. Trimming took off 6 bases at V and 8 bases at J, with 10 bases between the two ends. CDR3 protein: CASRQFEGYTF. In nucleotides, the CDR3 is TGTGCCAGCAGACAGTTCGAGGGCTACACCTTC.

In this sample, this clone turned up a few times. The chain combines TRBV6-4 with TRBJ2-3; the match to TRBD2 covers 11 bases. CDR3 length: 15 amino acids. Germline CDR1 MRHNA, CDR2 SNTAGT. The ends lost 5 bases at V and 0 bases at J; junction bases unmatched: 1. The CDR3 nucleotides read TGTGCCAGCAGTTGGACTAGCGGGAGCACAGATACGCAGTATTTT. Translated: CASSWTSGSTDTQYF.

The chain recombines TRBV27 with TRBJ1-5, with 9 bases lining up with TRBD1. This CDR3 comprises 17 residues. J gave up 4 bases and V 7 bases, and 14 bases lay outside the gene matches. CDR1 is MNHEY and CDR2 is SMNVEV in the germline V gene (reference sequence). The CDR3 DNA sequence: TGTGCCAGCATTCTATGGGCCTGGGACAGGGAAAATCAGCCCCAGCATTTT. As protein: CASILWAWDRENQPQHF.

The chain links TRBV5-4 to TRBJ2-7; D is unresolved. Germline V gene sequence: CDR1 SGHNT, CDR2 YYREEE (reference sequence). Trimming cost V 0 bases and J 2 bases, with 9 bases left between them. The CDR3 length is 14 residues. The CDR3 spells CASSLDFRTYEQYF. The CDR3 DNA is TGTGCCAGCAGCTTGGATTTCCGGACCTACGAGCAGTACTTC.

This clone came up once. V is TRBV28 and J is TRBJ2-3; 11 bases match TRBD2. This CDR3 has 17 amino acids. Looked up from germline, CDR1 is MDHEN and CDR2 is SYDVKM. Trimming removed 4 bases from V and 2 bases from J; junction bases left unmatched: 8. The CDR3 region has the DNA TGTGCCAGCAGTTGGGGGACTAGCGGTGCTAACACAGATACGCAGTATTTT. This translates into CASSWGTSGANTDTQYF.

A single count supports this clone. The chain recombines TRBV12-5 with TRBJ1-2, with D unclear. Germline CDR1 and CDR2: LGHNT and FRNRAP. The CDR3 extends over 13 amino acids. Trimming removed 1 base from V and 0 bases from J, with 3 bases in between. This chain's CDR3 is CASGLGTNYGYTF. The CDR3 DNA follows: TGTGCTAGTGGTTTGGGTACTAACTATGGCTACACCTTC.

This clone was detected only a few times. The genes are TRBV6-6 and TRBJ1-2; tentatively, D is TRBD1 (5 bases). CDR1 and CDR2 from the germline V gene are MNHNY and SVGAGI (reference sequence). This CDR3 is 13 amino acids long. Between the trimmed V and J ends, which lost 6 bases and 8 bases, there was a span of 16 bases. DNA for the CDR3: TGTGCCAGCAGCCGTGACAGTTCCCAAGGCTACACCTTC. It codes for CASSRDSSQGYTF.

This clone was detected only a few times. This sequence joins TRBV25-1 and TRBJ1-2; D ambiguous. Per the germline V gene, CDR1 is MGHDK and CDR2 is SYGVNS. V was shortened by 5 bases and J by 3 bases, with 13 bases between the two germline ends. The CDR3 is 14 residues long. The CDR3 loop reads CASSQEGMHYGYTF. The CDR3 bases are TGTGCCAGCAGTCAGGAGGGCATGCACTATGGCTACACCTTC.